This T cell receptor beta chain was profiled in a study of blood T cell repertoires in COVID-19. Authors' data handling: Reference gene primers were amplified, and this amplification served to estimate nucleated cell counts. The method was immunoSEQ multiplex PCR; TCRdb's version includes in-frame clones alone and lacks a portion of them. Clone size and V and J calls were adopted from that table, with D and trimming inferred from the DNA. This sample has about 70,000 clones, with roughly 81% found just once. V lost 6 bases, J lost 3 bases, and 4 bases stayed unmatched. Germline CDR1 is SGHVS and CDR2 is FNYEAQ. The CDR3 loop spans 17 amino acids.

The sample consisted of peripheral blood. This receptor was taken from a woman between 65 and 79 years old with acute or convalescent COVID-19. The chain joins TRBV7-6 to TRBJ2-2, with 16 bases that match TRBD2. CDR3 loop: CASRPGLAGGDTGELFF. Written as DNA, the CDR3 is TGTGCCAGCAGACCGGGACTAGCGGGAGGGGACACCGGGGAGCTGTTTTTT. Based on the CDR3 plus reference TRBV7-6 and TRBJ2-2, the full variable domain is GAGVSQSPRYKVTKRGQDVALRCDPISGHVSLYWYRQALGQGPEFLTYFNYEAQQDKSGLPNDRFSAERPEGSISTLTIQRTEQRDSAMYRCASRPGLAGGDTGELFFGEGSRLTVL.